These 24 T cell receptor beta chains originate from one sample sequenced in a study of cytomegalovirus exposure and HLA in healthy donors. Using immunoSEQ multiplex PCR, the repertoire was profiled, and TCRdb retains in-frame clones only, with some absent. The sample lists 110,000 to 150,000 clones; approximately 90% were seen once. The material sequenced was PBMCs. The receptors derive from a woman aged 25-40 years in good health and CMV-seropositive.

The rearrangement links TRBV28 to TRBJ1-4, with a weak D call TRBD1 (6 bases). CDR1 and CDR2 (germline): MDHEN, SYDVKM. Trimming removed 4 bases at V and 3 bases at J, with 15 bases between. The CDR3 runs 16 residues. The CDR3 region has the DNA TGTGCCAGCAGTTCGGGGGGGGCGACTGCTAATGAAAAACTGTTTTTT. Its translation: CASSSGGATANEKLFF.

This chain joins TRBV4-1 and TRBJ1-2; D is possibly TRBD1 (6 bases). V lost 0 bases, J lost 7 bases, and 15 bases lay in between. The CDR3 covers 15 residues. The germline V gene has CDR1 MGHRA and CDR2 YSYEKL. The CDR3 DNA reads TGCGCCAGCAGCCAAGATGGAGGGGGGGGCATTGGCTACACCTTC. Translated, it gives CASSQDGGGGIGYTF.

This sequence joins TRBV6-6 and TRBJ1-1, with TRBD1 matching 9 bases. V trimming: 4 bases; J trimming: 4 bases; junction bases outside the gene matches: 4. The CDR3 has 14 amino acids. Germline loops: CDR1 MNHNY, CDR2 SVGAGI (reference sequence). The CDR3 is CASSSGQGGTEAFF. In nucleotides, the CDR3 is TGTGCCAGCAGTTCGGGACAGGGCGGCACTGAAGCTTTCTTT.

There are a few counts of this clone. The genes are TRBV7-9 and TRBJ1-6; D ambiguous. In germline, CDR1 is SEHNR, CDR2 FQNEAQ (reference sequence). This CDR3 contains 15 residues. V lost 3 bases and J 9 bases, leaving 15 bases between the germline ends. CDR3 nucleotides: TGTGCCAGCAGCTTGGGTCATTGGGAGGGTTCACCCCTCCACTTT. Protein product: CASSLGHWEGSPLHF. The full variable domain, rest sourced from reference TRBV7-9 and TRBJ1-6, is DTGVSQNPRHKITKRGQNVTFRCDPISEHNRLYWYRQTLGQGPEFLTYFQNEAQLEKSRLLSDRFSAERPKGSFSTLEIQRTEQGDSAMYLCASSLGHWEGSPLHFGNGTRLTVT.

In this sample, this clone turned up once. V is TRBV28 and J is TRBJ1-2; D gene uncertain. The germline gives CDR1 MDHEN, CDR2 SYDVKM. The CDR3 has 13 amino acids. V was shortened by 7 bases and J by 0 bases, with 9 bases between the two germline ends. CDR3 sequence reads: CASTPVPNYGYTF. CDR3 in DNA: TGTGCCAGCACCCCAGTACCTAACTATGGCTACACCTTC.

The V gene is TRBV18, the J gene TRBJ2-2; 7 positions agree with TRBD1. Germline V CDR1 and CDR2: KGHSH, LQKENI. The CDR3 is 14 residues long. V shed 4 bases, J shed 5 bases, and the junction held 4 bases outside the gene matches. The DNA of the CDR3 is TGTGCCAGCTCACGGACAGGAGAAACCGGGGAGCTGTTTTTT. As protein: CASSRTGETGELFF.

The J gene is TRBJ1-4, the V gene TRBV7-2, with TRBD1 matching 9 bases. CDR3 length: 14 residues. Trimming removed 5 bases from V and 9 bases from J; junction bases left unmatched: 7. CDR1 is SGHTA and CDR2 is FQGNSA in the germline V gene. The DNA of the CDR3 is TGTGCCAGCAGCGAAGGGACAGGGTACAAAAAACTGTTTTTT. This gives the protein CASSEGTGYKKLFF. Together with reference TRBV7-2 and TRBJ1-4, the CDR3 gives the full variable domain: GAGVSQSPSNKVTEKGKDVELRCDPISGHTALYWYRQSLGQGLEFLIYFQGNSAPDKSGLPSDRFSAERTGGSVSTLTIQRTQQEDSAVYLCASSEGTGYKKLFFGSGTQLSVL.

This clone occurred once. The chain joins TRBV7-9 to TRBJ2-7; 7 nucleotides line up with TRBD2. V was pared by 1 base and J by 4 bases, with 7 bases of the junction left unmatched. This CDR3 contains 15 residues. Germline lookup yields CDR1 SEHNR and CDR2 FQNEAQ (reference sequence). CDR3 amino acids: CASSLGGGLLYEQYF. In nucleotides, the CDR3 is TGTGCCAGCAGCTTAGGGGGGGGACTCTTATACGAGCAGTACTTC. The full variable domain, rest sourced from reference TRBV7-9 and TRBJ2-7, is DTGVSQNPRHKITKRGQNVTFRCDPISEHNRLYWYRQTLGQGPEFLTYFQNEAQLEKSRLLSDRFSAERPKGSFSTLEIQRTEQGDSAMYLCASSLGGGLLYEQYFGPGTRLTVT.

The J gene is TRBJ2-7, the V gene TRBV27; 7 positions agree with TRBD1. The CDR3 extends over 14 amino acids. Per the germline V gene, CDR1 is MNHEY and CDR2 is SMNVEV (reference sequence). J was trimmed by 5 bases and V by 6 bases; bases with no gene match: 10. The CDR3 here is CASSRQGILHEQYF. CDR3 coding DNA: TGTGCCAGCAGCCGACAGGGAATCCTCCACGAGCAGTACTTC.

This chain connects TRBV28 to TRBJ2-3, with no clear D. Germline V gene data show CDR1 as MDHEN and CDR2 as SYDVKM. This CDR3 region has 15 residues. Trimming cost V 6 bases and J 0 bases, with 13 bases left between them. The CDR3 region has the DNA TGTGCCAGCAGCCACGGTGGTTCTAGCACAGATACGCAGTATTTT. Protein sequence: CASSHGGSSTDTQYF.

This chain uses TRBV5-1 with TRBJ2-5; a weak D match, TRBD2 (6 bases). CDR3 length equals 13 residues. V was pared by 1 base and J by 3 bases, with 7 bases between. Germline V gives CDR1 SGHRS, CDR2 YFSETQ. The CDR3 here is CASSLWGEETQYF. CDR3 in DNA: TGCGCCAGCAGCTTGTGGGGGGAAGAGACCCAGTACTTC. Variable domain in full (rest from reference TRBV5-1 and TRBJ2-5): KAGVTQTPRYLIKTRGQQVTLSCSPISGHRSVSWYQQTPGQGLQFLFEYFSETQRNKGNFPGRFSGRQFSNSRSEMNVSTLELGDSALYLCASSLWGEETQYFGPGTRLLVL.

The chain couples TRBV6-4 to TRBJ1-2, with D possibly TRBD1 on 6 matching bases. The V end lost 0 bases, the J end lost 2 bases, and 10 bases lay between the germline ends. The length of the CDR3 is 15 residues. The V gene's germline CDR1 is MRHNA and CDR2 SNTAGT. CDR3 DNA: TGTGCCAGCAGTGACTCCGGGACACCGAACTATGGCTACACCTTC. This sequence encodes CASSDSGTPNYGYTF.

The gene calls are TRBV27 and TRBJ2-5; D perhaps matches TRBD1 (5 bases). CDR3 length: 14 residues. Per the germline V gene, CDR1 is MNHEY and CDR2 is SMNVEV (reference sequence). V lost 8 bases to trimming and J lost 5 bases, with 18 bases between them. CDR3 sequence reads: CASSPRASGETQYF. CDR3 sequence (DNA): TGTGCCAGCTCACCCAGGGCCTCCGGGGAGACCCAGTACTTC.

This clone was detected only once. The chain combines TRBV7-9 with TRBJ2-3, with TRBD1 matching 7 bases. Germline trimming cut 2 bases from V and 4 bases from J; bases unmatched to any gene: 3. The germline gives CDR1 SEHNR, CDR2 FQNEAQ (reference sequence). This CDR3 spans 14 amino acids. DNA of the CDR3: TGTGCCAGCAGCTTAAGCCAGGGGGCAGATACGCAGTATTTT. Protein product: CASSLSQGADTQYF. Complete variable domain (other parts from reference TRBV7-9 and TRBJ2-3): DTGVSQNPRHKITKRGQNVTFRCDPISEHNRLYWYRQTLGQGPEFLTYFQNEAQLEKSRLLSDRFSAERPKGSFSTLEIQRTEQGDSAMYLCASSLSQGADTQYFGPGTRLTVL.

The CDR3 DNA sequence: TGTGCCACCAGCAGAGATCTTAAAGAAAAACTGTTTTTT. Its translation: CATSRDLKEKLFF. The V and J genes are TRBV15 and TRBJ1-4; D call uncertain. The germline CDR1 and CDR2 sequences are LNHNV and YYDKDF (reference sequence). The V end lost 0 bases, the J end lost 8 bases, and 7 bases lay between the germline ends. This CDR3 comprises 13 residues.

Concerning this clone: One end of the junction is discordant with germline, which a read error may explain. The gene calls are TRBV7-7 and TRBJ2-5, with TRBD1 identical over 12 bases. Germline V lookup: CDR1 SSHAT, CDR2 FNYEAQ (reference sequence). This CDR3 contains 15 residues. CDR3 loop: CASSLGGQGAETQYF. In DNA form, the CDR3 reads TGTGCTAGCAGCTTAGGGGGACAGGGGGCCGAGACCCAGTACTTC.

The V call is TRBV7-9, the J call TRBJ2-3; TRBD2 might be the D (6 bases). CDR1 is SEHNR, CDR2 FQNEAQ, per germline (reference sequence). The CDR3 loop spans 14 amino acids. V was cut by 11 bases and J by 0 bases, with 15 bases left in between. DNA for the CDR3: TGTGCCGGTCACGGCGGGGTTAGCACAGATACGCAGTATTTT. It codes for CAGHGGVSTDTQYF.

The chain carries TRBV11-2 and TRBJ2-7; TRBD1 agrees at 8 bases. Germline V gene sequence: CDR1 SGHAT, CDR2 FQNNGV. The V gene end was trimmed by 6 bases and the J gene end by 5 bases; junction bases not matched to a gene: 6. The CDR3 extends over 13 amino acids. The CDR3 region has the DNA TGTGCCAGCAGGGACAGGGCAGTTCACGAGCAGTACTTC. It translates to CASRDRAVHEQYF.

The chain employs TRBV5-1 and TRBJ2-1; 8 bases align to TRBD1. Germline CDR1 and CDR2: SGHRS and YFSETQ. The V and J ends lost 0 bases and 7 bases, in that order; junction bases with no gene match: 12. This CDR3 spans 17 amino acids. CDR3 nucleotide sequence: TGCGCCAGCAGCTTGGATAACAGGCAGGGGGCGAGGAATGAGCAGTTCTTC. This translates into CASSLDNRQGARNEQFF. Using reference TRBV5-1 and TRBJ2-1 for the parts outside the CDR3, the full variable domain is KAGVTQTPRYLIKTRGQQVTLSCSPISGHRSVSWYQQTPGQGLQFLFEYFSETQRNKGNFPGRFSGRQFSNSRSEMNVSTLELGDSALYLCASSLDNRQGARNEQFFGPGTRLTVL.

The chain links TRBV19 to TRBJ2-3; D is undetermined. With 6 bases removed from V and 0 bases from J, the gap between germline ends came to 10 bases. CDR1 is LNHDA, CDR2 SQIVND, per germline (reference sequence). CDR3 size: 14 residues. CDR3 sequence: CASSKTESTDTQYF. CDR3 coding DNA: TGTGCCAGTAGCAAAACAGAGAGCACAGATACGCAGTATTTT.

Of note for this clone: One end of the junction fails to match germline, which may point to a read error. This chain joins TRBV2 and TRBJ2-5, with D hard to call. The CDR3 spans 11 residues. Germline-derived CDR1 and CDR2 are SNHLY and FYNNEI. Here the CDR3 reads CASSEKEAQYF. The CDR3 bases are TGTGCCAGCAGTGAAAAAGAGGCCCAGTACTTC.

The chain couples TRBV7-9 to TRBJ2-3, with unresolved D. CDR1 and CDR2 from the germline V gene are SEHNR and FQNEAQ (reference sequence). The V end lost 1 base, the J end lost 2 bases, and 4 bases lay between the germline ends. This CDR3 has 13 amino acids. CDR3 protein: CASSLDNTDTQYF. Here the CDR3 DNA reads TGTGCCAGCAGCTTAGATAACACAGATACGCAGTATTTT.

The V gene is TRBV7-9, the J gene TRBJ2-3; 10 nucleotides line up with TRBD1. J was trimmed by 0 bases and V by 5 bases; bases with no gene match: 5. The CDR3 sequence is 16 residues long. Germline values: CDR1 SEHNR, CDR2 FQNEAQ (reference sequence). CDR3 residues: CASSPGQGLSTDTQYF. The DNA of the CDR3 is TGTGCCAGCAGCCCGGGACAGGGGTTGAGCACAGATACGCAGTATTTT.

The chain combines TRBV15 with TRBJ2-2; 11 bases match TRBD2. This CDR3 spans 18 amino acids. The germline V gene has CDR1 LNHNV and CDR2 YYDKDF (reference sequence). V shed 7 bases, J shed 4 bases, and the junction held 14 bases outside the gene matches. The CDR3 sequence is CATTRGTSGGFSTGELFF. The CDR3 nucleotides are TGTGCCACCACTCGGGGGACTAGCGGTGGCTTTAGCACCGGGGAGCTGTTTTTT.